This T cell receptor beta chain was captured in a study of T cells after yellow fever vaccination. Each CDR3 protein gets one entry after TCRdb re-called the 5' RACE reads with MiXCR. The data show some 300,000 distinct CDR3 sequences, less than 4.5% seen once. This clonotype has a handful of counts. The CDR3 has 18 amino acids. CDR1 PRHDT and CDR2 FYEKMQ come from the germline V gene (reference sequence). The V gene end was trimmed by 3 bases and the J gene end by 0 bases; junction bases not matched to a gene: 5. The sample consisted of PBMCs, taken on the day of the yellow fever booster vaccination. The rearrangement uses TRBV13 and TRBJ2-6; 10 bases are a match to TRBD1. The receptor was isolated from a man between 18 and 35 years old who received the YFV17D yellow fever vaccine. CDR3: CASSFWTGGNSGANVLTF. DNA for the CDR3: TGTGCCAGCAGCTTTTGGACAGGGGGAAACTCTGGGGCCAACGTCCTGACTTTC.